This T cell receptor beta chain was obtained from a study of CD8+CD57+ T cells in acquired aplastic anemia. Study findings and constraints: Researchers report that twenty-nine CD8+ CDR3 sequences appeared in both patients and controls.

The sequenced patients had an expansion of CD8+CD57+ cells seen by flow cytometry. Germline V gene sequence: CDR1 SGHTA, CDR2 FQGNSA. The CDR3 contains 15 residues. Investigators profiled TCR beta VDJ and CDR3 from genomic DNA template. One entry per CDR3 protein results from TCRdb running MiXCR on the reads. The data hold 200,000 to 300,000 distinct CDR3 sequences, with 70% to 85% observed a single time. Points on this clonotype: What it binds is unknown. One end of the junction is discordant with germline, which a read error may explain.

Sequencing was done on a sample of sorted CD4+, CD8+, or CD8+CD57+ T cells (not recorded which) from PBMCs. The V and J genes are TRBV7-2 and TRBJ1-1; D is unresolved. This clonotype originated in a human donor with aplastic anemia. The CDR3 sequence is CASSLELSPNTEAFF. Here the CDR3 DNA reads TGTGCCAGCAGCTTAGAGCTGAGTCCCAACACTGAGGCTTTCTTT.